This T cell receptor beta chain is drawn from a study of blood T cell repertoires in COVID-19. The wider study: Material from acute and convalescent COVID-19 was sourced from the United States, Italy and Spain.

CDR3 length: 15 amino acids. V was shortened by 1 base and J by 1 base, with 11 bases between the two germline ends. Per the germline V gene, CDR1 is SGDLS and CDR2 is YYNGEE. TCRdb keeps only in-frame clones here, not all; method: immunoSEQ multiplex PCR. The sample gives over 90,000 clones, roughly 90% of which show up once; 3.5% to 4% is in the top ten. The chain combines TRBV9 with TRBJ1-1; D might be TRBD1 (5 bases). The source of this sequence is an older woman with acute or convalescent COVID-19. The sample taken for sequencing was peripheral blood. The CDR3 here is CASSVPPGGNTEAFF. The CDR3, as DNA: TGTGCCAGCAGCGTACCCCCCGGGGGGAACACTGAAGCTTTCTTT.